These 25 T cell receptor beta chains originate from one sample sequenced in a study of T cell responses to AZD1222 COVID-19 vaccine (dated by TCRdb to about 2021). The time point label of this sample denotes: about 28 days (+/-7) after the second vaccine dose. In the paper's terms, the treatment or condition label means: meningococcal conjugate vaccine given as trial control. Libraries were prepared through the immunoSEQ multiplex PCR assay. TCRdb took over this immuneACCESS table, retaining in-frame rearrangements with V and J assigned. Such tables are incomplete; in checked studies, under half of the missing clones stem from an unresolved V gene, and the remainder is unexplained. Within this sample are over 70,000 clones, with about 74% of them counted one time only. The ten most abundant clones make up roughly a quarter of the sample. The source was peripheral blood, collected 28 days after the second dose of the MenACWY control vaccine. Source of these receptors: an adult who received the MenACWY meningococcal vaccine as a control.

The gene calls are TRBV7-2 and TRBJ2-7; unclear D gene. CDR1 SGHTA and CDR2 FQGNSA come from the germline V gene. With 1 base removed from V and 3 bases from J, the gap between germline ends came to 10 bases. This CDR3 is built from 14 residues. DNA of the CDR3: TGTGCCAGCAGCTTAGTAGGTCAGATCTACGAGCAGTACTTC. Encoded protein: CASSLVGQIYEQYF. The full variable domain, rest sourced from reference TRBV7-2 and TRBJ2-7, is GAGVSQSPSNKVTEKGKDVELRCDPISGHTALYWYRQSLGQGLEFLIYFQGNSAPDKSGLPSDRFSAERTGGSVSTLTIQRTQQEDSAVYLCASSLVGQIYEQYFGPGTRLTVT.

V gene TRBV12-3 or TRBV12-4 combines with J gene TRBJ1-2; D is unclear. Trimming stripped 1 base from V and 6 bases from J, with 6 bases between. The CDR3 runs 12 residues. This chain's CDR3 is CASSLGTDGYTF. In nucleotides, the CDR3 is TGTGCCAGCAGTTTAGGGACGGATGGCTACACCTTC.

The V and J genes are TRBV12-3 or TRBV12-4 and TRBJ1-1; D unresolved. V lost 5 bases, J lost 2 bases, and 9 bases lay in between. The CDR3 consists of 13 residues. CDR3 DNA: TGTGCCAGCAGTGCCGGACCAAACACTGAAGCTTTCTTT. It specifies CASSAGPNTEAFF.

This sequence joins TRBV19 and TRBJ2-3; the match to TRBD1 covers 8 bases. Germline V gene data show CDR1 as LNHDA and CDR2 as SQIVND (reference sequence). CDR3 length: 16 amino acids. J lost 1 base, V lost 3 bases, and 6 bases had no gene match. The CDR3 sequence is CASSMVTGQGTDTQYF. The CDR3 DNA reads TGTGCCAGTAGTATGGTGACGGGACAGGGCACAGATACGCAGTATTTT.

This chain connects TRBV28 to TRBJ2-7; 8 bases align to TRBD1. With V trimmed by 6 bases and J by 5 bases, 9 bases remained unmatched. Germline CDR1 MDHEN, CDR2 SYDVKM. This CDR3 has 14 residues. The CDR3 DNA reads TGTGCCAGCAGGAATACAGGGGGTCGGGACGAGCAGTACTTC. This sequence encodes CASRNTGGRDEQYF.

The gene calls are TRBV11-2 and TRBJ2-2; TRBD2 might be the D (5 bases). The length of the CDR3 is 16 residues. Deletions cut 2 bases from V and 1 base from J, with 11 bases between. CDR1 is SGHAT, CDR2 FQNNGV, per germline. Written as DNA, the CDR3 is TGTGCCAGCAGCTTATGGAGGCTACAGAACACCGGGGAGCTGTTTTTT. Translating it yields CASSLWRLQNTGELFF.

The rearrangement joins TRBV5-5 to TRBJ2-5; 11 bases match TRBD2. CDR3 length: 16 residues. Germline V gene lookup returns CDR1 SGHKS and CDR2 YYEKEE (reference sequence). V dropped 0 bases and J dropped 4; count of bases not matched to a gene: 5. The CDR3 region is CASSLVAGGISETQYF. The CDR3 nucleotides are TGTGCCAGCAGCTTGGTAGCGGGAGGGATCTCAGAGACCCAGTACTTC.

The V and J genes are TRBV6-5 and TRBJ2-1, with TRBD1 identical over 12 bases. The V segment lost 5 bases and the J segment 8 bases; nucleotides outside the gene matches: 4. The CDR3 totals 14 residues. Looked up from germline, CDR1 is MNHEY and CDR2 is SVGAGI. Here the CDR3 DNA reads TGTGCCAGCAGTCGGGACAGGGGGCCCTATGAGCAGTTCTTC. Protein sequence: CASSRDRGPYEQFF.

The chain is built from TRBV19 and TRBJ2-2, with TRBD2 matching over 8 bases. CDR1 and CDR2 (germline): LNHDA, SQIVND (reference sequence). V shed 9 bases and J 6 bases; nucleotides not matched to a gene: 9. The CDR3 is made up of 14 amino acids. The CDR3 DNA follows: TGTGCCAGCCGGGGACTAGGTAATGCCGGGGAGCTGTTTTTT. This encodes CASRGLGNAGELFF.

CDR3: CASVRAGAYGGYTF. The DNA for the CDR3 is TGTGCTAGTGTTAGGGCTGGAGCTTATGGCGGCTACACCTTC. The gene calls are TRBV12-5 and TRBJ1-2; D not resolved. This CDR3 is built from 14 residues. Trimming removed 7 bases from V and 8 bases from J, with 20 bases in between. CDR1 is LGHNT and CDR2 is FRNRAP in the germline V gene.

In this sample, this clone turned up a few times. The rearrangement links TRBV28 to TRBJ2-7, with a tentative D call TRBD2 (6 bases). Germline V gene lookup returns CDR1 MDHEN and CDR2 SYDVKM. V was clipped by 3 bases and J by 2 bases, with 11 bases between them. The CDR3 contains 14 residues. The CDR3 DNA follows: TGTGCCAGCAGTTTTAGGCGGGGCCCCTACGAGCAGTACTTC. It translates to CASSFRRGPYEQYF. The full variable domain, with the rest looked up from reference TRBV28 and TRBJ2-7, is DVKVTQSSRYLVKRTGEKVFLECVQDMDHENMFWYRQDPGLGLRLIYFSYDVKMKEKGDIPEGYSVSREKKERFSLILESASTNQTSMYLCASSFRRGPYEQYFGPGTRLTVT.

The rearrangement links TRBV6-5 to TRBJ1-2; D is undetermined. In germline, CDR1 is MNHEY, CDR2 SVGAGI. Deletions cut 7 bases from V and 5 bases from J, with 8 bases between. The CDR3 extends over 11 amino acids. CDR3 in amino acids: CASTPMYGYTF. The CDR3 region has the DNA TGTGCCAGCACCCCCATGTATGGCTACACCTTC.

This clone has a single count. The chain links TRBV19 to TRBJ2-1; 9 bases fit TRBD2. Germline CDR1 LNHDA, CDR2 SQIVND (reference sequence). Trimming cost V 3 bases and J 5 bases; bases outside gene matches: 5. The CDR3 extends over 15 amino acids. This CDR3 is CASSIRRGGNNEQFF. The CDR3 region has the DNA TGTGCCAGTAGTATTAGGCGGGGGGGCAACAATGAGCAGTTCTTC.

The chain combines TRBV28 with TRBJ1-6; 10 bases line up with TRBD1. Germline trimming cut 5 bases from V and 9 bases from J; bases unmatched to any gene: 7. Germline CDR1 reads MDHEN; CDR2 reads SYDVKM. This CDR3 has 15 residues. The CDR3 reads CASSPPRTGGSPLHF. CDR3 nucleotide sequence: TGTGCCAGCAGTCCCCCACGGACAGGGGGTTCACCCCTCCACTTT.

The chain couples TRBV29-1 to TRBJ1-1; D remains unclear. CDR1 SQVTM and CDR2 ANQGSEA come from the germline V gene. The CDR3 spans 11 residues. V was shortened by 5 bases and J by 1 base, with 5 bases between the two germline ends. The CDR3 loop reads CSVLKNTEAFF. The CDR3 coding sequence is TGCAGCGTTCTTAAGAACACTGAAGCTTTCTTT.

This clone was detected once. The chain employs TRBV5-4 and TRBJ2-2; 12 bases align to TRBD1. V lost 4 bases and J lost 4; bases outside the gene matches: 2. The CDR3 is made up of 15 amino acids. The germline V gene has CDR1 SGHNT and CDR2 YYREEE (reference sequence). CDR3 sequence: CASSLGQGATGELFF. CDR3 in DNA: TGTGCCAGCAGCCTGGGACAGGGGGCCACCGGGGAGCTGTTTTTT.

The genes are TRBV3-1 (or the pseudogene TRBV3-2) and TRBJ2-1, with 8 nucleotides matching TRBD2. V dropped 1 base and J dropped 4; count of bases not matched to a gene: 3. The CDR3 totals 15 residues. Germline V gene sequence: CDR1 LGHDT, CDR2 YNNKEL (reference sequence). CDR3 region: CASSQVTSGYNEQFF. CDR3 DNA: TGTGCCAGCAGCCAAGTTACTAGCGGATACAATGAGCAGTTCTTC.

The DNA of the CDR3 is TGTGCCAGCAGTCCCGCGGGACCCCATGGGACCCAGTACTTC. This translates into CASSPAGPHGTQYF. V gene TRBV5-6 combines with J gene TRBJ2-5, with D possibly TRBD2 on 6 matching bases. The CDR3 is made up of 14 amino acids. Between the trimmed V and J ends, which lost 5 bases and 7 bases, there was a span of 18 bases. Per germline, CDR1 SGHDT and CDR2 YYEEEE. Full variable domain (outside the CDR3, taken from reference TRBV5-6 and TRBJ2-5): DAGVTQSPTHLIKTRGQQVTLRCSPKSGHDTVSWYQQALGQGPQFIFQYYEEEERQRGNFPDRFSGHQFPNYSSELNVNALLLGDSALYLCASSPAGPHGTQYFGPGTRLLVL.

J is TRBJ1-2 and V is TRBV19; TRBD1 aligns across 7 bases. Germline values: CDR1 LNHDA, CDR2 SQIVND (reference sequence). CDR3 length: 15 residues. Trimming removed 5 bases from V and 1 base from J; junction bases left unmatched: 7. The CDR3 DNA is TGTGCCAGTAGTTCCGGGACAGAAGTTAACTATGGCTACACCTTC. This gives the protein CASSSGTEVNYGYTF.

This clone was observed a few times. The chain carries TRBV13 and TRBJ1-1; weak D call: TRBD1 (6 bases). The germline V gene has CDR1 PRHDT and CDR2 FYEKMQ (reference sequence). Trimming pared 7 bases from V and 2 bases from J, leaving 20 bases between. The CDR3 is 16 amino acids. The CDR3 spells CASNEWRGRGNTEAFF. CDR3 bases: TGTGCCAGCAACGAATGGAGGGGCAGGGGAAACACTGAAGCTTTCTTT.

The chain employs TRBV11-1 and TRBJ2-7; 7 bases line up with TRBD1. The germline V gene encodes CDR1 SGHAT and CDR2 FQDESV (reference sequence). V was pared by 5 bases and J by 0 bases, with 7 bases of the junction left unmatched. This CDR3 has 15 residues. The CDR3 loop reads CASSRTGEISYEQYF. CDR3 DNA sequence: TGTGCCAGCAGCCGGACAGGAGAGATCTCCTACGAGCAGTACTTC.

This clone has more than one count but fewer than ten. The genes are TRBV7-9 and TRBJ1-4; D is perhaps TRBD1 (5 bases). The germline V gene encodes CDR1 SEHNR and CDR2 FQNEAQ (reference sequence). Trimming stripped 3 bases from V and 6 bases from J, with 11 bases between. CDR3 length: 14 amino acids. In DNA, the CDR3 is TGTGCCAGCAGCTTTACCGGGGCCGATGAAAAACTGTTTTTT. Its protein product is CASSFTGADEKLFF. Combining the CDR3 with reference TRBV7-9 and TRBJ1-4 gives the whole variable domain DTGVSQNPRHKITKRGQNVTFRCDPISEHNRLYWYRQTLGQGPEFLTYFQNEAQLEKSRLLSDRFSAERPKGSFSTLEIQRTEQGDSAMYLCASSFTGADEKLFFGSGTQLSVL.

This clone has just a few counts. The genes are TRBV1 and TRBJ1-4. TRBV1 is annotated as a pseudogene. The CDR3 contains 16 residues. CDR3 amino acids: CTSSQGSVRCCEKLFF. The CDR3 nucleotides read TGCACCAGCAGCCAAGGGTCCGTTCGTTGTTGTGAAAAACTGTTTTTT.

The V call is TRBV2, the J call TRBJ1-1, with a possible D match to TRBD1 (5 bases). Germline V gene sequence: CDR1 SNHLY, CDR2 FYNNEI. V lost 8 bases and J lost 3, with 19 bases in between. This CDR3 comprises 15 residues. The CDR3 region has the DNA TGTGCCAGCCGAAGGGACCGGGGGAGGGACACTGAAGCTTTCTTT. It is translated as CASRRDRGRDTEAFF. The variable domain in full, with the rest retrieved from reference TRBV2 and TRBJ1-1, is EPEVTQTPSHQVTQMGQEVILRCVPISNHLYFYWYRQILGQKVEFLVSFYNNEISEKSEIFDDQFSVERPDGSNFTLKIRSTKLEDSAMYFCASRRDRGRDTEAFFGQGTRLTVV.

V gene TRBV6-5 combines with J gene TRBJ1-5; D might be TRBD1 (6 bases). This CDR3 comprises 15 residues. V was pared by 4 bases and J by 4 bases, with 14 bases between. Germline V CDR1 and CDR2: MNHEY, SVGAGI. The CDR3 protein is CASSLGGQGNQPQHF. For the CDR3, the DNA is TGTGCCAGCAGTTTAGGAGGGCAGGGGAATCAGCCCCAGCATTTT.